This TCR beta chain emerged from a study of blood T cell repertoires in COVID-19. Turning to the study itself: Donors in the United States, Italy and Spain gave samples during acute or convalescent COVID-19. T cells, B-cell-depleted T cells, or PBMCs supplied cDNA or gDNA.

A Seattle source enrolled patients during active infection and followed them longitudinally. How the authors handled the data: Estimation of nucleated cell counts relied on the amplification of reference gene primers. TCRdb's copy holds only in-frame clones and misses some; the assay was immunoSEQ multiplex PCR. D and trimming come from the DNA, and the V and J calls and clone size come from that table. The data contain fewer than 300,000 clones, 84% of them seen just once; the ten biggest clones take up more than 1.1%. The CDR3 has 15 residues. Per the germline V gene, CDR1 is SGHAT and CDR2 is FQNNGV. After removal of 5 bases from V and 7 bases from J, the junction contained 12 bases not matched to a gene.

Sequenced material: peripheral blood. This sequence joins TRBV11-2 and TRBJ2-5; 8 positions agree with TRBD2. The source is a human donor with COVID-19, enrolled during active disease. The donor label of this sample is uncertain. CDR3 bases: TGTGCCAGCAGCAAAACCGGGACTAGGGAGGGGACCCAGTACTTC. Translated: CASSKTGTREGTQYF.